These T cell receptor beta chains were read from a single sample in a study of CD8 T cells in ankylosing spondylitis. TCRdb independently ran MiXCR on the 5' RACE reads; one entry per CDR3 protein. Of 650,000 to 800,000 distinct CDR3 sequences in the sample, around 17% were seen once. Specimen: blood, either unsorted or a sorted T cell fraction (not recorded which). These receptors came from a male donor with ankylosing spondylitis. Both conserved end residues are part of each CDR3. D genes are given only for firm matches. Size is stated for part of the rows, as once, few or many counts, or as a class when the clone is expanded.

D: NA
J: TRBJ1-6
length: 17
size: NA
V: TRBV15
CDR3: CATSIRVGPGGNSPLHF
DNA: TGTGCCACCAGCATAAGGGTGGGACCCGGAGGGAATTCACCCCTCCACTTT

D: NA
J: TRBJ2-3
length: 15
size: NA
V: TRBV12-3/TRBV12-4
CDR3: CASSSVAFGTDTQYF
DNA: TGTGCCAGCAGTTCGGTTGCTTTTGGCACAGATACGCAGTATTTT

D: TRBD2
J: TRBJ2-1
length: 14
size: many
V: TRBV12-3/TRBV12-4
CDR3: CASSKRLADNEQFF
DNA: TGTGCCAGCAGTAAGAGACTAGCGGACAATGAGCAGTTCTTC

D: NA
J: TRBJ1-2
length: 14
size: few
V: TRBV12-3/TRBV12-4
CDR3: CASSLGGKGYGYTF
DNA: TGTGCCAGCAGTTTGGGTGGGAAGGGCTATGGCTACACCTTC

D: NA
J: TRBJ1-5
length: 15
size: once
V: TRBV7-3
CDR3: CASSLNKGGNQPQHF
DNA: TGTGCCAGCAGCTTAAATAAGGGGGGAAATCAGCCCCAGCATTTT

D: TRBD2
J: TRBJ2-1
length: 15
size: few
V: TRBV2
CDR3: CASSRGTTYHSEQFF
DNA: TGTGCCAGCAGTCGCGGGACTACCTATCACAGTGAGCAGTTCTTC

D: NA
J: TRBJ1-1
length: 15
size: few
V: TRBV12-3/TRBV12-4
CDR3: CASSLGALGGTEAFF
DNA: TGTGCCAGCAGTTTGGGAGCATTAGGAGGCACTGAAGCTTTCTTT

D: TRBD1
J: TRBJ1-6
length: 16
size: few
V: TRBV9
CDR3: CASGQGIYSYNSPLHF
DNA: TGTGCCAGCGGACAGGGGATTTACTCCTATAATTCACCCCTCCACTTT

D: TRBD2
J: TRBJ2-5
length: 17
size: NA
V: TRBV6-1
CDR3: CASRPKLLAATQETQYF
DNA: TGTGCCAGTCGACCAAAACTACTAGCGGCGACACAAGAGACCCAGTACTTC

D: TRBD1
J: TRBJ1-2
length: 13
size: NA
V: TRBV5-1
CDR3: CASSHGQDVGYTF
DNA: TGCGCCAGCAGCCACGGACAGGATGTTGGCTACACCTTC

D: NA
J: TRBJ2-7
length: 13
size: few
V: TRBV12-3/TRBV12-4
CDR3: CASSLLGRTEQYF
DNA: TGTGCCAGCAGTTTACTCGGCAGGACCGAGCAGTACTTC

D: NA
J: TRBJ1-1
length: 14
size: NA
V: TRBV7-9
CDR3: CASSLGPKNTEAFF
DNA: TGTGCCAGCAGCTTGGGACCGAAGAACACTGAAGCTTTCTTT

D: NA
J: TRBJ2-5
length: 14
size: few
V: TRBV3-1
CDR3: CASSRGLGGETQYF
DNA: TGTGCCAGCAGCCGTGGCCTGGGGGGAGAGACCCAGTACTTC

D: TRBD2
J: TRBJ2-3
length: 16
size: few
V: TRBV5-1
CDR3: CASGAGGGAGTDTQYF
DNA: TGCGCCAGCGGAGCGGGCGGGGGGGCAGGCACAGATACGCAGTATTTT

D: NA
J: TRBJ2-1
length: 13
size: few
V: TRBV2
CDR3: CASSPARGDEQFF
DNA: TGTGCCAGCAGTCCCGCCAGGGGGGATGAGCAGTTCTTC

D: NA
J: TRBJ1-1
length: 12
size: many
V: TRBV20-1
CDR3: CSARRDNTEAFF
DNA: TGCAGTGCTAGGAGGGACAACACTGAAGCTTTCTTT

D: NA
J: TRBJ2-7
length: 14
size: few
V: TRBV20-1
CDR3: CSAGGWGASYEQYF
DNA: TGCAGTGCGGGAGGGTGGGGGGCCTCCTACGAGCAGTACTTC

D: NA
J: TRBJ1-1
length: 13
size: NA
V: TRBV4-1
CDR3: CASSQTMVPEAFF
DNA: TGCGCCAGCAGCCAAACGATGGTTCCTGAAGCTTTCTTT

D: NA
J: TRBJ1-1
length: 15
size: many
V: TRBV6-2/TRBV6-3
CDR3: CASSYSKNRAAEAFF
DNA: TGTGCCAGCAGTTACTCGAAAAACAGGGCTGCTGAAGCTTTCTTT

D: TRBD1
J: TRBJ1-2
length: 12
size: few
V: TRBV20-1
CDR3: CSARTGGVGYTF
DNA: TGCAGTGCAAGGACAGGAGGGGTTGGCTACACCTTC

D: TRBD1
J: TRBJ2-4
length: 14
size: once
V: TRBV2
CDR3: CASSSGTGSDIQYF
DNA: TGTGCCAGCAGTTCCGGGACAGGGTCGGACATTCAGTACTTC

D: TRBD1
J: TRBJ2-3
length: 16
size: many
V: TRBV7-8
CDR3: CASSLNWDRDGDTQYF
DNA: TGTGCCAGCAGCCTTAACTGGGACAGGGACGGAGATACGCAGTATTTT